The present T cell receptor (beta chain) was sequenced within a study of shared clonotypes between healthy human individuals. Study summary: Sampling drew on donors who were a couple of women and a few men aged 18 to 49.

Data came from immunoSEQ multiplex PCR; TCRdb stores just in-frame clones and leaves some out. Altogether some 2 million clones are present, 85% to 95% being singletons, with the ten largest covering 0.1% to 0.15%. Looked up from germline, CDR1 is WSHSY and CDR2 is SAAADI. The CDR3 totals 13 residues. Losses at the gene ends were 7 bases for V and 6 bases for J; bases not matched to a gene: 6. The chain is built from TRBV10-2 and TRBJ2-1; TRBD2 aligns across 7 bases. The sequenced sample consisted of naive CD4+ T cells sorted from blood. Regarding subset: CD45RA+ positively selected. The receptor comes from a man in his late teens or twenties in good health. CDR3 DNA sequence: TGCGCCAGCATTTCCGGGACTATCAATGAGCAGTTCTTC. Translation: CASISGTINEQFF.